In its sample, the clone carrying this TCR beta chain was seen a few times. After removal of 4 bases from V and 4 bases from J, the junction contained 16 bases not matched to a gene. Germline CDR1 SGDLS, CDR2 YYNGEE. This CDR3 comprises 18 residues. A single record per CDR3 protein comes from TCRdb applying MiXCR to the PCR reads. The data show about 630,000 distinct CDR3 sequences, with around 25% seen just once and 0.75% to 0.8% held by the top ten. This sample was included in a study of molecular identifiers for immune sequencing clone quantification. The sequence was obtained from a human donor in good health. Some libraries in this study had Jurkat cell RNA spiked in. The sequenced material came from naive CD8+ T cells from blood, with Jurkat cell RNA spiked in. Regarding subset: FACS-sorted CD8+CD4-CCR7+CD45RA+ naive T cells. This sequence joins TRBV9 and TRBJ2-1, with 8 positions matching TRBD2. The CDR3 DNA reads as TGTGCCAGCAGCCCCGCCCGCGGGGGGCCTAAGGAGTACAATGAGCAGTTCTTC. Residues: CASSPARGGPKEYNEQFF.